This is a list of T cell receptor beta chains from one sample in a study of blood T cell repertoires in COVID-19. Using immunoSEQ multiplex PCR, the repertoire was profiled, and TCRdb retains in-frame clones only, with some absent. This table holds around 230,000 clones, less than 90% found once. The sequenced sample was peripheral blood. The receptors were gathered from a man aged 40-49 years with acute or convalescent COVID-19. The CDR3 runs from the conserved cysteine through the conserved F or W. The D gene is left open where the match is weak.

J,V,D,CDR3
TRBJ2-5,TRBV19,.,CASSLSRVETQYF
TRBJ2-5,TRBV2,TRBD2,CASSEGRTSGAMGETQYF
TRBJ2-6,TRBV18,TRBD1,CASSLLGQGATGANVLTF
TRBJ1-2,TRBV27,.,CASSLGGGKDGYTF
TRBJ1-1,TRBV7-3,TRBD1,CASSPSHTDRAGEAFF
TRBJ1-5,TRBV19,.,CASSLRTVDQPQHF
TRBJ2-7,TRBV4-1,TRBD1,CASSQTGQTTYEQYF
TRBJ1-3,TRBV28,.,CASSLPETGRSMNTIYF
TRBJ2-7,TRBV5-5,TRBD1,CASSLLQGSSYEQYF
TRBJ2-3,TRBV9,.,CASSPRTQSSRRADTQYF
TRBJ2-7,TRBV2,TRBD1,CASGSPGQGLGVDF